This T cell receptor (beta chain) was recovered during a study of blood T cell repertoires in COVID-19. Study background: COVID-19 samples from acute and convalescent phases originated in the United States, Italy and Spain. The cDNA or gDNA used as material had been derived from T cells, B-cell-depleted T cells, or PBMCs.

How the authors handled the data: Estimation of nucleated cell counts was performed using reference gene primer amplification. Profiling relied on immunoSEQ multiplex PCR, and the TCRdb table lists in-frame clones only, not all of them. V and J calls and clone size come straight from that table; D and trimming were deduced from the DNA. The sample holds about 180,000 clones, around 83% seen once. The Seattle patients joined while their infection was active and were tracked longitudinally afterward. The CDR3 is made up of 15 amino acids. The V segment lost 4 bases and the J segment 3 bases; nucleotides outside the gene matches: 7. Germline CDR1 reads MNHEY; CDR2 reads SVGEGT.

Material for sequencing was peripheral blood. The gene calls are TRBV6-2 or TRBV6-3 and TRBJ2-3, with 7 bases that match TRBD2. This TCR was sampled from a woman in her seventies with COVID-19, enrolled during active disease. The CDR3 DNA reads TGTGCCAGCAGTTTACGCCGGGGAGGGACAGATACGCAGTATTTT. The encoded protein is CASSLRRGGTDTQYF.